One and the same sample provided the 30 T cell receptor beta chains below, sequenced in a study of cytomegalovirus exposure and HLA in healthy donors (dated by TCRdb to 2015 to 2018). The receptor library was made with the immunoSEQ multiplex PCR assay. For the multiplex PCR, a mixture combining 60 forward primers for TCR Vbeta segments and 13 reverse primers for TCR Jbeta segments was used. TCRdb's version of the immuneACCESS table is confined to in-frame rearrangements and falls short of the full clone set. An unresolved V gene accounts for under half of the shortfall where checked; the remainder is of unknown origin. This sample lists 85,000 to 130,000 clones; approximately 81% were detected once. The ten most abundant clones make up 13% to 15% of the sample. Sequencing used PBMCs. The receptors were gathered from a male donor in good health and CMV-seropositive.

This clone showed up just once. This chain uses TRBV30 with TRBJ2-2, with 8 bases that match TRBD1. V lost 4 bases to trimming and J lost 6 bases; unmatched junction nucleotides: 7. In germline, CDR1 is GTSNPN, CDR2 SVGIG (reference sequence). This CDR3 contains 14 residues. In nucleotides, the CDR3 is TGTGCCTGGACCGGACAGGGTTGGGCCGGGGAGCTGTTTTTT. It yields the protein CAWTGQGWAGELFF. Full variable domain (remainder filled in from reference TRBV30 and TRBJ2-2): SQTIHQWPATLVQPVGSPLSLECTVEGTSNPNLYWYRQAAGRGLQLLFYSVGIGQISSEVPQNLSASRPQDRQFILSSKKLLLSDSGFYLCAWTGQGWAGELFFGEGSRLTVL.

This rearrangement joins TRBV30 to TRBJ2-1; 8 nucleotides line up with TRBD2. The germline V gene has CDR1 GTSNPN and CDR2 SVGIG (reference sequence). The CDR3 sequence is 14 residues long. After removal of 2 bases from V and 8 bases from J, the junction contained 8 bases not matched to a gene. CDR3 in amino acids: CAWSRAGAGDEQFF. DNA of the CDR3: TGTGCCTGGAGTAGAGCGGGGGCCGGCGATGAGCAGTTCTTC.

This clone occurred once. This sequence joins TRBV5-1 and TRBJ2-1; 7 positions match TRBD2. The CDR3 spans 16 residues. Germline V gene sequence: CDR1 SGHRS, CDR2 YFSETQ. V dropped 6 bases and J dropped 7; count of bases not matched to a gene: 16. This CDR3 reads CASTPPGGAGVNEQFF. DNA for the CDR3: TGCGCCAGCACCCCGCCGGGGGGAGCAGGCGTGAATGAGCAGTTCTTC.

Regarding this clone: A read error may produce the germline difference seen at one junction end. The chain couples TRBV5-1 to TRBJ1-1, with D perhaps TRBD1 (6 bases). Germline CDR1 reads SGHRS; CDR2 reads YFSETQ. The CDR3 has 12 amino acids. CDR3 sequence reads: CASSLRFAQGKF. In nucleotides, the CDR3 is TGCGCCAGCAGCTTGCGCTTCGCACAGGGCAAATTT.

This clone was detected once. The genes are TRBV21-1 and TRBJ2-7; TRBD1, the D gene given by the table, was not confirmed from the DNA. TRBV21-1 is a known pseudogene. This CDR3 is built from 17 residues. This CDR3 is CASSKDRNSGGAGEQYF. Here the CDR3 DNA reads TGTGCCAGCAGCAAAGACCGTAATTCAGGGGGCGCGGGCGAGCAGTACTTC.

The chain is built from TRBV30 and TRBJ1-1; tentatively, D is TRBD1 (6 bases). The CDR3 is made up of 18 amino acids. The germline V gene has CDR1 GTSNPN and CDR2 SVGIG (reference sequence). V lost 1 base to trimming and J lost 0 bases, with 21 bases between them. CDR3 bases: TGTGCCTGGAGTGATACAGGGCCTACCACCTTTATGAACACTGAAGCTTTCTTT. Amino acids: CAWSDTGPTTFMNTEAFF.

The chain has TRBV7-2 and TRBJ2-4; 8 nucleotides agree with TRBD2. Germline V lookup: CDR1 SGHTA, CDR2 FQGNSA. The CDR3 totals 15 residues. V dropped 5 bases and J dropped 2; count of bases not matched to a gene: 5. CDR3 sequence reads: CASSPGGGTKNIQYF. As DNA, the CDR3 is TGTGCCAGCAGCCCGGGGGGGGGTACCAAAAACATTCAGTACTTC.

In the case of this clone: Other DNA sequences in this specimen translate into the identical CDR3. This sequence joins TRBV27 and TRBJ2-7; 8 bases fit TRBD1. Trimming at V came to 5 bases and at J to 2 bases, leaving 8 bases not matched to a gene. CDR1 and CDR2 from the germline V gene are MNHEY and SMNVEV (reference sequence). CDR3 length: 15 residues. Here the CDR3 DNA reads TGTGCCAGCAGTCTATTAGACAGGGGCCCCTACGAGCAGTACTTC. Translated, it gives CASSLLDRGPYEQYF.

The J gene is TRBJ1-6, the V gene TRBV30; 10 positions agree with TRBD1. V was clipped by 4 bases and J by 10 bases; unmatched bases: 4. The CDR3 extends over 13 amino acids. Looked up from germline, CDR1 is GTSNPN and CDR2 is SVGIG (reference sequence). This chain's CDR3 is CAWTGTGESPLHF. In DNA, the CDR3 is TGTGCCTGGACCGGGACAGGGGAATCACCCCTCCACTTT.

This clone was found once. The J gene is TRBJ1-5, the V gene TRBV28, with no clear D. Trimming took 3 bases from V and 3 from J, leaving 27 bases between them. CDR1 is MDHEN, CDR2 SYDVKM, per germline. This CDR3 is built from 20 residues. CDR3 sequence reads: CASSFPLKPGNPMNNQPQHF. The CDR3 bases are TGTGCCAGCAGTTTCCCTCTTAAGCCGGGGAATCCGATGAACAATCAGCCCCAGCATTTT.

The chain recombines TRBV7-5 with TRBJ1-5; TRBD1 was called by the table and not checked on the DNA. TRBV7-5 is reported as a pseudogene. This CDR3 has 14 residues. This chain's CDR3 is CARSLGPGRQPQHF. DNA of the CDR3: TGTGCCAGAAGCTTAGGACCTGGGCGTCAGCCCCAGCATTTT.

The chain couples TRBV4-3 to TRBJ2-3, with a possible D match to TRBD2 (6 bases). The CDR3 sequence is 15 residues long. CDR1 is LGHNA and CDR2 is YSLEER in the germline V gene. Trimming cost V 3 bases and J 2 bases, with 12 bases left between them. The CDR3 region has the DNA TGCGCCAGCAGCCAGACCCAGCGGGCCACAGATACGCAGTATTTT. This translates into CASSQTQRATDTQYF.

This clone was found once. The chain recombines TRBV30 with TRBJ1-3; maybe TRBD1 (5 bases). Trimming removed 2 bases from V and 0 bases from J, with 8 bases in between. The CDR3 sequence is 14 residues long. Germline values: CDR1 GTSNPN, CDR2 SVGIG (reference sequence). CDR3 loop: CAWSTGRSGNTIYF. The CDR3 region has the DNA TGTGCCTGGAGTACAGGCCGCTCTGGAAACACCATATATTTT.

This clone came up a few times. The chain joins TRBV7-2 to TRBJ2-3, with D possibly matching TRBD2 (5 bases). This CDR3 contains 14 residues. The germline CDR1 and CDR2 sequences are SGHTA and FQGNSA. Deletions cut 5 bases from V and 0 bases from J, with 9 bases between. CDR3 protein: CASSLSASTDTQYF. CDR3 coding DNA: TGTGCCAGCAGCCTTAGCGCCAGCACAGATACGCAGTATTTT.

The chain combines TRBV4-3 with TRBJ2-3; TRBD1 might be the D (5 bases). The CDR3 contains 16 residues. V shed 0 bases and J shed 4 bases, with 14 bases lying between them. From germline, CDR1 is LGHNA and CDR2 YSLEER. CDR3 protein: CASSQDRQGGPDTQYF. CDR3 coding DNA: TGCGCCAGCAGCCAAGATCGGCAGGGCGGCCCAGATACGCAGTATTTT.

This clone has a handful of counts. The CDR3 is CASRRRVKVLDQPQHF. CDR3 nucleotides: TGTGCCAGCAGGCGCAGGGTTAAGGTGCTTGATCAGCCCCAGCATTTT. This chain links TRBV6-4 with TRBJ1-5, with D possibly being TRBD1 (5 bases). The CDR3 contains 16 residues. Trimming pared 6 bases from V and 5 bases from J, leaving 20 bases between. Germline CDR1 reads MRHNA; CDR2 reads SNTAGT.

The V call is TRBV2, the J call TRBJ1-5; D remains ambiguous. CDR1 is SNHLY and CDR2 is FYNNEI in the germline V gene. With 4 bases removed from V and 7 bases from J, the gap between germline ends came to 17 bases. This CDR3 is built from 15 residues. For the CDR3, the DNA is TGTGCCAGCAGTGGGTCAGTGTCCACCCCGCAGCCCCAGCATTTT. Translated: CASSGSVSTPQPQHF.

The J gene is TRBJ1-5, the V gene TRBV7-2; 9 nucleotides match TRBD1. The germline V gene has CDR1 SGHTA and CDR2 FQGNSA. V trimming: 5 bases; J trimming: 1 base; junction bases outside the gene matches: 6. This CDR3 contains 16 residues. The CDR3 reads CASSLGTGRSNQPQHF. For the CDR3, the DNA is TGTGCCAGCAGCCTTGGGACAGGGAGAAGCAATCAGCCCCAGCATTTT.

The chain uses TRBV25-1 and TRBJ2-7; 8 positions match TRBD1. V trimming: 6 bases; J trimming: 3 bases; junction bases outside the gene matches: 7. There are 14 residues in the CDR3. Germline V gene sequence: CDR1 MGHDK, CDR2 SYGVNS. The CDR3 DNA reads TGTGCCAGCAGCTCGACAGGGGTGAACTACGAGCAGTACTTC. As protein: CASSSTGVNYEQYF.

By share, this clone counts as medium-sized (0.01 to 0.1%). V is TRBV6-6 and J is TRBJ1-1; 7 bases are shared with TRBD1. This CDR3 is built from 14 residues. Germline values: CDR1 MNHNY, CDR2 SVGAGI (reference sequence). J lost 4 bases, V lost 6 bases, and 8 bases had no gene match. The CDR3 protein is CASRIDRVGTEAFF. CDR3 sequence (DNA): TGTGCCAGCAGGATAGACAGGGTGGGCACTGAAGCTTTCTTT.

CDR3 in amino acids: CASSRGQGGKAFF. The CDR3 coding sequence is TGTGCCAGCAGCAGGGGACAGGGGGGTAAAGCTTTCTTT. The chain has TRBV2 and TRBJ1-1, with 11 bases identical to TRBD1. From germline, CDR1 is SNHLY and CDR2 FYNNEI. V lost 6 bases, J lost 9 bases, and 6 bases stayed unmatched. This CDR3 contains 13 residues. Full variable domain (missing parts from reference TRBV2 and TRBJ1-1): EPEVTQTPSHQVTQMGQEVILRCVPISNHLYFYWYRQILGQKVEFLVSFYNNEISEKSEIFDDQFSVERPDGSNFTLKIRSTKLEDSAMYFCASSRGQGGKAFFGQGTRLTVV.

The genes are TRBV10-3 and TRBJ1-5; TRBD1 matches at 12 bases. This CDR3 contains 16 residues. Per the germline V gene, CDR1 is ENHRY and CDR2 is SYGVKD. With 10 bases clipped from V and 1 base from J, the junction kept 8 bases outside the gene matches. CDR3 region: CATGTGGAGSNQPQHF. The CDR3 region has the DNA TGTGCCACGGGGACAGGGGGCGCCGGGAGCAATCAGCCCCAGCATTTT.

This sequence joins TRBV5-1 and TRBJ2-3; possible D gene TRBD1, 5 bases. The CDR3 length is 14 residues. CDR1 is SGHRS, CDR2 YFSETQ, per germline. With 0 bases removed from V and 1 base from J, the gap between germline ends came to 6 bases. Written as DNA, the CDR3 is TGCGCCAGCAGCTTGGCCAGGGGCACAGATACGCAGTATTTT. It yields the protein CASSLARGTDTQYF.

V is TRBV2 and J is TRBJ1-3; TRBD1 might be the D (6 bases). The CDR3 runs to 15 residues. Trimming removed 6 bases from V and 8 bases from J, with 20 bases in between. Germline CDR1 is SNHLY and CDR2 is FYNNEI. The CDR3 is CASSQPARGRDTIYF. DNA for the CDR3: TGTGCCAGCAGCCAACCCGCCAGGGGCCGAGACACCATATATTTT.

CDR3 DNA sequence: TGTGCCAGCAGCTTTAGGGATAGCGGGCCCCCTGGGACCCAGTACTTC. It codes for CASSFRDSGPPGTQYF. This sequence joins TRBV7-2 and TRBJ2-5, with 7 positions matching TRBD2. Germline lookup yields CDR1 SGHTA and CDR2 FQGNSA. The CDR3 length is 16 residues. Trimming cost V 3 bases and J 7 bases; bases outside gene matches: 14.

The chain employs TRBV5-1 and TRBJ2-3; D may be TRBD1 (6 bases). Germline CDR1 is SGHRS and CDR2 is YFSETQ. The V end lost 4 bases, the J end lost 1 base, and 7 bases lay between the germline ends. This CDR3 comprises 13 residues. The CDR3 region is CASSRQGTDTQYF. The CDR3 nucleotides are TGCGCCAGCAGCAGACAGGGCACAGATACGCAGTATTTT.

The chain couples TRBV5-4 to TRBJ2-7; 8 bases map to TRBD1. The V and J ends lost 4 bases and 3 bases, in that order; junction bases with no gene match: 9. The CDR3 covers 15 residues. Per germline, CDR1 SGHNT and CDR2 YYREEE (reference sequence). The CDR3 DNA follows: TGTGCCAGCAGCGGGGGTGGACAGGGCCGCTACGAGCAGTACTTC. Translated, it gives CASSGGGQGRYEQYF.

This sequence joins TRBV15 and TRBJ1-6; TRBD1 might be the D (6 bases). Germline CDR1 reads LNHNV; CDR2 reads YYDKDF (reference sequence). V lost 0 bases, J lost 8 bases, and 29 bases lay in between. This CDR3 comprises 21 residues. The chain's CDR3 is CATSREGPGDFFEGKDSPLHF. The CDR3 nucleotides are TGTGCCACCAGCAGAGAGGGCCCAGGGGATTTCTTTGAGGGGAAAGATTCACCCCTCCACTTT.

The genes are TRBV5-1 and TRBJ1-1, with D unresolved. Trimming removed 4 bases from V and 3 bases from J, with 10 bases in between. The CDR3 runs 13 residues. The V gene's germline CDR1 is SGHRS and CDR2 YFSETQ. CDR3 protein: CASSDLQDTEAFF. CDR3 nucleotide sequence: TGCGCCAGCAGCGATCTTCAGGACACTGAAGCTTTCTTT.

The chain employs TRBV4-2 and TRBJ2-3; TRBD2 aligns across 10 bases. The CDR3 is made up of 20 amino acids. The germline V gene has CDR1 LGHNA and CDR2 YNFKEQ. V dropped 1 base and J dropped 4; count of bases not matched to a gene: 17. CDR3 loop: CASSQVRRIRPSGGSDTQYF. The CDR3 nucleotides are TGTGCCAGCAGCCAAGTCCGACGTATTCGGCCTAGCGGGGGATCAGATACGCAGTATTTT.